The 27 T cell receptor beta chains in this list originate from one sample, sequenced in a study of EBV T-cell therapy then PD-1 blockade in nasopharyngeal carcinoma. The table came from immunoSEQ multiplex PCR; TCRdb's copy has only in-frame clones and leaves some out. Of under 25,000 clones listed, roughly 83% are singletons. Treatment given: AdE1-LMPpoly-expanded autologous EBV-specific T-cell therapy followed by anti-PD-1 nivolumab. What these receptors recognize is not known. The material sequenced was CD8+ T cells from blood, taken around day 33 from a patient whose treatment included autologous EBV-specific T cells and nivolumab. These receptors were taken from a man aged 40-55 years with nasopharyngeal carcinoma.

The J gene is TRBJ2-3, the V gene TRBV7-6; D may be TRBD2 (7 bases). The CDR3 sequence is 14 residues long. Trimming took 0 bases from V and 6 from J, leaving 10 bases between them. The germline V gene has CDR1 SGHVS and CDR2 FNYEAQ. CDR3 sequence reads: CASSLAGGQDTQYF. The CDR3 nucleotides are TGTGCCAGCAGCTTAGCGGGGGGGCAGGATACGCAGTATTTT. Full variable domain (outside the CDR3, taken from reference TRBV7-6 and TRBJ2-3): GAGVSQSPRYKVTKRGQDVALRCDPISGHVSLYWYRQALGQGPEFLTYFNYEAQQDKSGLPNDRFSAERPEGSISTLTIQRTEQRDSAMYRCASSLAGGQDTQYFGPGTRLTVL.

This sequence joins TRBV15 and TRBJ2-3, with 10 bases matching TRBD2. The CDR3 contains 16 residues. Germline CDR1 LNHNV, CDR2 YYDKDF (reference sequence). Trimming removed 0 bases from V and 7 bases from J; junction bases left unmatched: 7. The CDR3 reads CATSRDSSGGFYTQYF. The DNA for the CDR3 is TGTGCCACCAGCAGAGATTCTAGCGGGGGCTTTTATACGCAGTATTTT.

V gene TRBV7-8 combines with J gene TRBJ2-7; D might be TRBD2 (5 bases). V dropped 5 bases and J dropped 4 bases, with 18 bases sitting between them. The CDR3 has 15 amino acids. The V gene's germline CDR1 is SGHVS and CDR2 FQNEAQ. This chain's CDR3 is CASSNPSRYEYEQYF. In nucleotides, the CDR3 is TGTGCCAGCAGCAACCCTAGCAGGTACGAGTACGAGCAGTACTTC.

The chain employs TRBV4-3 and TRBJ2-7; possible D gene TRBD1, 6 bases. This CDR3 has 16 residues. CDR1 and CDR2 from the germline V gene are LGHNA and YSLEER. Trimming took 0 bases from V and 1 from J, leaving 13 bases between them. CDR3 DNA sequence: TGCGCCAGCAGCCAAGATAGGGGGACCCGGTCCTACGAGCAGTACTTC. It is translated as CASSQDRGTRSYEQYF.

The CDR3, as DNA: TGTGCCAGCAGCTTAATGGGGCAAAACGAGCAGTACTTC. Translating gives CASSLMGQNEQYF. The rearrangement links TRBV5-4 to TRBJ2-7; perhaps TRBD1 as D (5 bases). The CDR3 is 13 residues long. Germline CDR1 reads SGHNT; CDR2 reads YYREEE (reference sequence). Trimming removed 2 bases at V and 5 bases at J, with 11 bases between.

This clone is a singleton in its sample. Other DNA sequences from this sample encode an identical CDR3 as well. V and J are TRBV12-3 or TRBV12-4 and TRBJ2-5, with D unresolved. This CDR3 region has 11 residues. V was shortened by 3 bases and J by 5 bases, with 4 bases between the two germline ends. The CDR3 spells CASSFGETQYF. DNA of the CDR3: TGTGCCAGCAGTTTTGGGGAGACCCAGTACTTC.

This clone has only a few counts. The V call is TRBV5-1, the J call TRBJ2-5; 7 nucleotides agree with TRBD2. V trimming: 6 bases; J trimming: 3 bases; junction bases outside the gene matches: 11. Per germline, CDR1 SGHRS and CDR2 YFSETQ. CDR3 size: 15 residues. The chain's CDR3 is CASTYGGGEKETQYF. The CDR3 DNA is TGCGCCAGCACCTATGGTGGGGGGGAGAAAGAGACCCAGTACTTC.

The chain joins TRBV19 to TRBJ2-7; possible D gene TRBD1, 6 bases. Germline loops: CDR1 LNHDA, CDR2 SQIVND (reference sequence). The CDR3 is 14 residues long. Trimming took 2 bases from V and 2 from J, leaving 10 bases between them. The CDR3 region has the DNA TGTGCCAGTAGTATACCTGGGGGCCCCTACGAGCAGTACTTC. Its translation is CASSIPGGPYEQYF.

The rearrangement uses TRBV19 and TRBJ2-7; perhaps TRBD1 as D (6 bases). CDR1 LNHDA and CDR2 SQIVND come from the germline V gene (reference sequence). The germline V and J ends were trimmed by 6 bases and 7 bases, with 16 bases remaining between them. The CDR3 covers 13 residues. The CDR3 sequence is CASRGTPLEEQYF. The CDR3 DNA follows: TGTGCCAGTAGGGGGACACCCCTGGAAGAGCAGTACTTC.

This rearrangement joins TRBV29-1 to TRBJ2-3; 7 bases match TRBD1. The CDR3 spans 16 residues. With V trimmed by 6 bases and J by 5 bases, 17 bases remained unmatched. Germline CDR1 is SQVTM and CDR2 is ANQGSEA. The CDR3 loop is CSVATGTVKRGDTQYF. As DNA, the CDR3 is TGCAGCGTCGCCACCGGGACAGTCAAGCGAGGAGATACGCAGTATTTT.

This chain joins TRBV29-1 and TRBJ2-7; 9 nucleotides agree with TRBD1. Unmatched junction bases numbered 8, after V lost 6 bases and J lost 5 bases. The CDR3 runs to 13 residues. Germline V gene sequence: CDR1 SQVTM, CDR2 ANQGSEA. CDR3 sequence: CSVAQGAGNEQYF. The CDR3 DNA reads as TGCAGCGTCGCACAGGGGGCGGGGAACGAGCAGTACTTC.

This clone was counted a single time. This chain connects TRBV4-1 to TRBJ1-3, with 8 bases matching TRBD1. CDR1 is MGHRA and CDR2 is YSYEKL in the germline V gene. The CDR3 consists of 19 residues. V was pared by 0 bases and J by 5 bases, with 15 bases of the junction left unmatched. The CDR3 DNA reads as TGCGCCAGCAGCCAAGAACGGCCAGGGGGCGTCGATCCGCGAAACACCATATATTTT. It is translated as CASSQERPGGVDPRNTIYF.

The table lists this clone with a count of one. This rearrangement joins TRBV12-3 or TRBV12-4 to TRBJ2-2; D remains ambiguous. The CDR3 runs to 12 residues. Trimming cost V 3 bases and J 6 bases, with 5 bases left between them. CDR3 sequence: CASSFGPGELFF. CDR3 coding DNA: TGTGCCAGCAGTTTCGGTCCCGGGGAGCTGTTTTTT.

The sample holds one count of this clone. The chain joins TRBV2 to TRBJ1-4; 8 nucleotides line up with TRBD1. The V gene end was trimmed by 6 bases and the J gene end by 6 bases; junction bases not matched to a gene: 12. CDR1 SNHLY and CDR2 FYNNEI come from the germline V gene. CDR3 size: 16 residues. DNA for the CDR3: TGTGCCAGCAGCCTATTCCTAGGACAGGGTTATGAAAAACTGTTTTTT. Translation gives CASSLFLGQGYEKLFF.

The chain couples TRBV9 to TRBJ1-6; 7 bases agree with TRBD1. CDR3 length: 15 amino acids. V shed 4 bases and J 8 bases; nucleotides not matched to a gene: 9. Germline V gene lookup returns CDR1 SGDLS and CDR2 YYNGEE. Here the CDR3 DNA reads TGTGCCAGCAGCTTCTCGGACAGGCCCGATTCACCCCTCCACTTT. Protein product: CASSFSDRPDSPLHF.

The chain couples TRBV2 to TRBJ2-1; D may correspond to TRBD1 or TRBD2 (6 bases each). With 11 bases removed from V and 9 bases from J, the gap between germline ends came to 14 bases. This CDR3 comprises 11 residues. The germline V gene encodes CDR1 SNHLY and CDR2 FYNNEI. The CDR3 bases are TGTGCCTCCCGAGGGGGGACTGAGCAGTTCTTC. This gives the protein CASRGGTEQFF.

The V gene is TRBV6-4, the J gene TRBJ2-3; 9 nucleotides agree with TRBD2. V lost 3 bases, J lost 1 base, and 2 bases stayed unmatched. The CDR3 consists of 15 residues. CDR1 is MRHNA, CDR2 SNTAGT, per germline. CDR3 sequence reads: CASSEKRGGTDTQYF. The DNA for the CDR3 is TGTGCCAGCAGTGAAAAGCGGGGGGGCACAGATACGCAGTATTTT.

This sequence joins TRBV4-3 and TRBJ1-4; a weak D match, TRBD1 (6 bases). Germline V CDR1 and CDR2: LGHNA, YSLEER. V lost 5 bases to trimming and J lost 8 bases, with 18 bases between them. The CDR3 totals 15 residues. CDR3 residues: CASSWTVTTGEKLFF. The CDR3 region has the DNA TGCGCCAGCAGCTGGACAGTAACAACGGGAGAAAAACTGTTTTTT.

The chain has TRBV3-1 (or the pseudogene TRBV3-2) and TRBJ1-2; 8 nucleotides match TRBD1. The ends lost 4 bases at V and 1 base at J; junction bases unmatched: 14. Looked up from germline, CDR1 is LGHDT and CDR2 is YNNKEL (reference sequence). This CDR3 spans 18 amino acids. The CDR3 DNA reads as TGTGCCAGCAGCCCTTGGGGGCAGGGGGCGATAATTAACTATGGCTACACCTTC. Residues: CASSPWGQGAIINYGYTF.

The rearrangement joins TRBV27 to TRBJ2-7; D gene unclear. The V end lost 6 bases, the J end lost 3 bases, and 21 bases lay between the germline ends. Germline lookup yields CDR1 MNHEY and CDR2 SMNVEV (reference sequence). The CDR3 has 16 residues. CDR3 in amino acids: CASSPSVGLYFYEQYF. CDR3 DNA sequence: TGTGCCAGCAGCCCGTCGGTGGGTCTCTACTTCTACGAGCAGTACTTC.

The J gene is TRBJ1-5, the V gene TRBV6-1; possible D gene TRBD1, 6 bases. CDR1 and CDR2 from the germline V gene are MNHNS and SASEGT. The CDR3 extends over 14 amino acids. V shed 3 bases and J shed 2 bases, with 8 bases lying between them. The CDR3 bases are TGTGCCAGCAGTGACAGGGGTGGCAATCAGCCCCAGCATTTT. Its protein product is CASSDRGGNQPQHF.

This rearrangement joins TRBV5-5 to TRBJ2-7; D may match TRBD1 or TRBD2 (7 bases each). Germline V CDR1 and CDR2: SGHKS, YYEKEE (reference sequence). The V and J ends lost 4 bases and 7 bases respectively, with 12 bases between them. The CDR3 has 12 amino acids. CDR3 residues: CASSPRGGEQYF. The CDR3 region has the DNA TGTGCCAGCAGCCCCAGGGGGGGGGAGCAGTACTTC.

The gene calls are TRBV4-3 and TRBJ2-7; D might be TRBD1 (6 bases). The germline CDR1 and CDR2 sequences are LGHNA and YSLEER. V gave up 3 bases and J gave up 2 bases, with 11 bases separating them. The CDR3 runs 14 residues. CDR3 sequence reads: CASSQGAGPYEQYF. The CDR3 region has the DNA TGCGCCAGCAGCCAGGGGGCCGGTCCCTACGAGCAGTACTTC.

The CDR3 loop is CASSSDPGLGNTIYF. The CDR3 coding sequence is TGTGCCAGCAGCTCGGATCCAGGGTTAGGAAACACCATATATTTT. V gene TRBV13 combines with J gene TRBJ1-3, with a tentative D call TRBD1 (5 bases). The V end was cut by 4 bases, the J end by 4 bases, with 14 bases between. This CDR3 has 15 residues. Germline V gives CDR1 PRHDT, CDR2 FYEKMQ (reference sequence).

V gene TRBV7-2 combines with J gene TRBJ1-2, with D perhaps matching TRBD1 (6 bases). The ends were cut back, 1 base at V and 6 bases at J, with 9 bases in the middle. In germline, CDR1 is SGHTA, CDR2 FQGNSA. CDR3 length: 13 residues. The CDR3 loop is CASSLVWDNGYTF. CDR3 coding DNA: TGTGCCAGCAGCTTAGTATGGGACAATGGCTACACCTTC.

The J gene is TRBJ2-3, the V gene TRBV7-9; TRBD2 matches at 7 bases. There are 16 residues in the CDR3. V shed 2 bases, J shed 0 bases, and the junction held 5 bases outside the gene matches. The germline V gene encodes CDR1 SEHNR and CDR2 FQNEAQ (reference sequence). The CDR3 sequence: CASSLSWGGSTDTQYF. The CDR3 bases are TGTGCCAGCAGCTTAAGTTGGGGGGGGAGCACAGATACGCAGTATTTT.

J is TRBJ2-1 and V is TRBV3-1 (or the pseudogene TRBV3-2); 8 nucleotides line up with TRBD2. Germline assignment: CDR1 LGHDT and CDR2 YNNKEL (reference sequence). Losses at the gene ends were 0 bases for V and 8 bases for J; bases not matched to a gene: 18. The CDR3 is 19 amino acids. In nucleotides, the CDR3 is TGTGCCAGCAGCCAAGAAGTTGGGCGGCGGGGGGCCCGAGGGGATGAGCAGTTCTTC. It yields the protein CASSQEVGRRGARGDEQFF.